This entry describes one T cell receptor (beta chain). The antigen is undetermined. This sample is drawn from a study of T cell responses to AZD1222 COVID-19 vaccine. Study observations and caveats: Dominant CD4 TCR responses targeted spike regions 160-218 and 743-854.

Clones were sequenced by immunoSEQ multiplex PCR, and TCRdb holds only the in-frame ones, with some missing. The sample yields 110,000 to 150,000 clones, more than 75% seen once. CDR1 WSHSY and CDR2 SAAADI come from the germline V gene. The CDR3 contains 15 residues. The ends lost 6 bases at V and 1 base at J; junction bases unmatched: 3. The chain is built from TRBV10-2 and TRBJ2-5; the match to TRBD2 covers 12 bases. The clonotype comes from an adult who received the AZD1222 COVID-19 vaccine. The material was peripheral blood, obtained 28 days after the second AZD1222 dose. CDR3 nucleotide sequence: TGCGCCAGCAGACCGACTAGCGGGGGCCAAGAGACCCAGTACTTC. Its protein is CASRPTSGGQETQYF.